This TCR beta chain was captured by sequencing in a study of spatial heterogeneity in lung cancer. At the level of the study: After resection, follow-up PBMC samples were sequenced when available, at a median of about 24 months later.

Notes on the study in general: Ubiquitous expanded tumor TCRs appeared in blood more at resection than follow-up.

The germline V gene has CDR1 SGHDN and CDR2 FVKESK. This CDR3 region has 15 residues. V dropped 6 bases and J dropped 2 bases, with 14 bases sitting between them. This clonotype was counted only a few times. What it binds is not known. TCRdb fed the 5' RACE reads into MiXCR, producing one record per CDR3 protein. The sample lists roughly 18,000 distinct CDR3 sequences, under 10% occurring once. Time point reported: blood at routine non-recurrence follow-up after resection. Sequencing covered unsorted whole RNA taken from tumor, nontumor lung or frozen PBMC. This specimen consisted of PBMCs, obtained at follow-up. The chain combines TRBV14 with TRBJ2-1; D unresolved. The origin of this receptor is a male donor with early-stage non-small cell lung cancer. The CDR3 DNA sequence: TGTGCCAGCAGTCAATCTCCAGGAGCCTACAATGAGCAGTTCTTC. This encodes CASSQSPGAYNEQFF.